This T cell receptor beta chain derives from a study of T cells after yellow fever vaccination. TCRdb itself ran the 5' RACE reads through MiXCR, one entry per CDR3 protein. The sample shows 400,000 to 650,000 distinct CDR3 sequences, roughly a fifth of them seen only once. Trimming left V 4 bases short and J 4 bases short, with 10 bases between. Germline values: CDR1 DFQATT, CDR2 SNEGSKA (reference sequence). The CDR3 spans 12 residues. This clonotype came up a few times. The clonotype was recovered from a young man who received the YFV17D yellow fever vaccine. The material was PBMCs, obtained less than 25 days after the first yellow fever vaccination. This chain connects TRBV20-1 to TRBJ2-5; no clear D. The chain's CDR3 is CSANVVGETQYF. CDR3 bases: TGCAGTGCTAATGTTGTTGGAGAGACCCAGTACTTC.